The next 21 T cell receptor beta chains were all read from a single sample in a study of blood T cells in healthy people across ages. Alongside a J-beta primer mix, a sample-barcoded 5' primer served in a second PCR lasting roughly 7 to 11 cycles. TCRdb recomputed calls from the 5' RACE reads with MiXCR, one row per CDR3 protein. The data contain 2 million or so distinct CDR3 sequences, roughly 50% of them singletons. Sequencing used blood. The receptors derive from a woman in her thirties or forties in good health.

The V call is TRBV9, the J call TRBJ1-2; D might be TRBD1 (5 bases). V was pared by 3 bases and J by 0 bases, with 15 bases between. Germline V gene sequence: CDR1 SGDLS, CDR2 YYNGEE. The CDR3 is 16 residues long. Here the CDR3 reads CASSGRDGETNYGYTF. For the CDR3, the DNA is TGTGCCAGCAGCGGGCGGGACGGAGAAACTAACTATGGCTACACCTTC. Filled out from reference TRBV9 and TRBJ1-2, the complete variable domain reads DSGVTQTPKHLITATGQRVTLRCSPRSGDLSVYWYQQSLDQGLQFLIQYYNGEERAKGNILERFSAQQFPDLHSELNLSSLELGDSALYFCASSGRDGETNYGYTFGSGTRLTVV.

J is TRBJ1-6 and V is TRBV20-1; 9 bases match TRBD1. From germline, CDR1 is DFQATT and CDR2 SNEGSKA (reference sequence). The CDR3 contains 18 residues. Trimming cost V 6 bases and J 9 bases; bases outside gene matches: 21. Here the CDR3 DNA reads TGCAGTGCCTTAACCGGGACAGGGCGTGTAATCACCCGTTCACCCCTCCACTTT. Protein: CSALTGTGRVITRSPLHF.

This chain connects TRBV6-2 or TRBV6-3 to TRBJ1-1, with 9 bases that match TRBD1. Germline CDR1 reads MNHEY; CDR2 reads SVGEGT. V was pared by 4 bases and J by 4 bases, with 10 bases of the junction left unmatched. The CDR3 has 16 amino acids. The CDR3 DNA follows: TGTGCCAGCAGTTCTTTTCCCGGGACAGGGTCCACTGAAGCTTTCTTT. The encoded protein is CASSSFPGTGSTEAFF.

Note on this clonotype: At one end the junction does not follow the germline gene, possibly because of a read error. This chain uses TRBV20-1 with TRBJ2-7; 7 nucleotides line up with TRBD1. Germline loops: CDR1 DFQATT, CDR2 SNEGSKA (reference sequence). This CDR3 has 12 amino acids. CDR3 sequence: CRAIGTAYEQYF. DNA of the CDR3: TGCAGGGCTATTGGGACAGCCTACGAGCAGTACTTC.

This clonotype was recorded a few times. The chain links TRBV12-3 or TRBV12-4 to TRBJ1-4, with TRBD1 matching 8 bases. Germline trimming cut 6 bases from V and 0 bases from J; bases unmatched to any gene: 9. This CDR3 contains 17 residues. CDR3 amino acids: CASSHGQGGSTNEKLFF. The CDR3 DNA is TGTGCCAGCAGCCATGGACAGGGCGGTTCAACTAATGAAAAACTGTTTTTT.

A few counts support this clonotype. The chain joins TRBV15 to TRBJ2-5; TRBD1 matches at 8 bases. This CDR3 has 16 residues. The junction had 6 bases not matched to a gene; V was cut back by 0 bases and J by 3 bases. Germline CDR1 reads LNHNV; CDR2 reads YYDKDF (reference sequence). CDR3 DNA: TGTGCCACCAGCAGAGATCTCGGACAGGGTAAAGAGACCCAGTACTTC. Its protein is CATSRDLGQGKETQYF. Complete variable domain (other parts from reference TRBV15 and TRBJ2-5): DAMVIQNPRYQVTQFGKPVTLSCSQTLNHNVMYWYQQKSSQAPKLLFHYYDKDFNNEADTPDNFQSRRPNTSFCFLDIRSPGLGDTAMYLCATSRDLGQGKETQYFGPGTRLLVL.

This clonotype has at least ten counts. The V call is TRBV27, the J call TRBJ2-1; 13 bases are shared with TRBD2. Losses at the gene ends were 2 bases for V and 8 bases for J; bases not matched to a gene: 3. This CDR3 is 15 amino acids long. Germline-derived CDR1 and CDR2 are MNHEY and SMNVEV (reference sequence). The DNA for the CDR3 is TGTGCCAGCAGTTTAGGCACTAGCGGGGGGGATGAGCAGTTCTTC. Its protein product is CASSLGTSGGDEQFF.

In nucleotides, the CDR3 is TGTGCCAGCAGTTTAGTCAGTCTAGCGGGGAACAATGAGCAGTTCTTC. It codes for CASSLVSLAGNNEQFF. This chain connects TRBV12-3 or TRBV12-4 to TRBJ2-1, with TRBD2 matching over 9 bases. CDR3 length: 16 residues. The V and J ends lost 1 base and 5 bases, in that order; junction bases with no gene match: 6.

CDR3 region: CASSEAGYTQYF. CDR3 coding DNA: TGTGCCAGCAGTGAAGCAGGGTATACGCAGTATTTT. V gene TRBV25-1 combines with J gene TRBJ2-3; TRBD1 is a possible D gene (5 bases). Per the germline V gene, CDR1 is MGHDK and CDR2 is SYGVNS. Trimming removed 2 bases from V and 7 bases from J, with 7 bases in between. CDR3 length equals 12 residues.

The chain couples TRBV28 to TRBJ2-5, with D uncertain. With 3 bases removed from V and 6 bases from J, the gap between germline ends came to 11 bases. CDR1 and CDR2 from the germline V gene are MDHEN and SYDVKM. The CDR3 length is 13 residues. The DNA for the CDR3 is TGTGCCAGCAGTTTGACTGGGCTACAGACCCAGTACTTC. Protein sequence: CASSLTGLQTQYF.

Notes on this clonotype: This likely comes from a read error, as the CDR3 has no conserved phenylalanine or tryptophan at its end. The V gene is TRBV5-1, the J gene TRBJ2-1; 8 bases fit TRBD1. The germline V gene encodes CDR1 SGHRS and CDR2 YFSETQ. V was clipped by 4 bases and J by 7 bases; unmatched bases: 13. The CDR3 totals 16 residues. The chain's CDR3 is CASSHYGTGAKNEQFL. The CDR3 nucleotides are TGCGCCAGCAGCCACTACGGGACAGGAGCTAAGAATGAGCAGTTCCTC.

The gene calls are TRBV20-1 and TRBJ2-3, with 12 bases fitting TRBD2. V was pared by 2 bases and J by 3 bases, with 6 bases of the junction left unmatched. The CDR3 covers 16 residues. Germline V gives CDR1 DFQATT, CDR2 SNEGSKA (reference sequence). CDR3 protein: CSARSRTSGVTDTQYF. The CDR3 region has the DNA TGCAGTGCTAGAAGCCGGACTAGCGGGGTGACAGATACGCAGTATTTT.

The CDR3 DNA follows: TGCAGTGCTAGAGATCTTCCCCAGGGCAACACTGAAGCTTTCTTT. Translated, it gives CSARDLPQGNTEAFF. The chain recombines TRBV20-1 with TRBJ1-1; TRBD1 is a possible D gene (5 bases). CDR3 length: 15 residues. V lost 0 bases, J lost 2 bases, and 13 bases lay in between. Germline loops: CDR1 DFQATT, CDR2 SNEGSKA (reference sequence).

This sequence joins TRBV20-1 and TRBJ2-3; 8 bases line up with TRBD2. Germline V gene lookup returns CDR1 DFQATT and CDR2 SNEGSKA (reference sequence). The CDR3 contains 13 residues. J lost 4 bases, V lost 8 bases, and 8 bases had no gene match. The CDR3 DNA sequence: TGCAGTTGGGAGCGGGGGCCTTCAGATACGCAGTATTTT. As protein: CSWERGPSDTQYF.

V gene TRBV28 combines with J gene TRBJ2-3; D unclear. V was clipped by 10 bases and J by 4 bases, with 15 bases between them. The CDR3 loop spans 13 amino acids. Germline V gene lookup returns CDR1 MDHEN and CDR2 SYDVKM. The CDR3 is CATSTTGADTQYF. As DNA, the CDR3 is TGTGCCACCTCCACCACTGGCGCAGATACGCAGTATTTT. Combining the CDR3 with reference TRBV28 and TRBJ2-3 gives the whole variable domain DVKVTQSSRYLVKRTGEKVFLECVQDMDHENMFWYRQDPGLGLRLIYFSYDVKMKEKGDIPEGYSVSREKKERFSLILESASTNQTSMYLCATSTTGADTQYFGPGTRLTVL.

This clonotype turned up a few times. The rearrangement joins TRBV29-1 to TRBJ1-2; 11 nucleotides match TRBD1. Germline CDR1 is SQVTM and CDR2 is ANQGSEA. V trimming: 7 bases; J trimming: 9 bases; junction bases outside the gene matches: 4. The CDR3 runs to 11 residues. CDR3: CSGGQGDRYTF. The CDR3 DNA follows: TGCAGCGGGGGACAGGGGGATCGCTACACCTTC. Filled out from reference TRBV29-1 and TRBJ1-2, the complete variable domain reads SAVISQKPSRDICQRGTSLTIQCQVDSQVTMMFWYRQQPGQSLTLIATANQGSEATYESGFVIDKFPISRPNLTFSTLTVSNMSPEDSSIYLCSGGQGDRYTFGSGTRLTVV.

The V and J genes are TRBV2 and TRBJ2-7; D may match TRBD1 or TRBD2 (5 bases each). This CDR3 region has 14 residues. The germline V gene encodes CDR1 SNHLY and CDR2 FYNNEI. V was trimmed by 4 bases and J by 1 base, leaving 11 bases between them. The CDR3 here is CASSGWDGSYEQYF. The CDR3 DNA sequence: TGTGCCAGCAGTGGTTGGGACGGATCCTACGAGCAGTACTTC.

This chain joins TRBV4-3 and TRBJ2-3; D gene ambiguous. Trimming shortened V by 4 bases and J by 2 bases, and 10 bases separated the two germline ends. Germline lookup yields CDR1 LGHNA and CDR2 YSLEER. The CDR3 spans 14 residues. CDR3: CASSRKTDTDTQYF. Written as DNA, the CDR3 is TGCGCCAGCAGCCGAAAGACCGACACAGATACGCAGTATTTT.

The CDR3 here is CASSQEPTGTLNEKLFF. The CDR3 DNA follows: TGCGCCAGCAGCCAAGAGCCTACCGGGACGCTTAATGAAAAACTGTTTTTT. This chain joins TRBV4-3 and TRBJ1-4; possible D gene TRBD1, 5 bases. Germline CDR1 is LGHNA and CDR2 is YSLEER. CDR3 length equals 17 residues. The germline V and J ends were trimmed by 0 bases and 4 bases, with 15 bases remaining between them.

This clonotype has just a few counts. The rearrangement joins TRBV7-2 to TRBJ1-5; tentatively, D is TRBD1 (5 bases). Trimming removed 2 bases from V and 7 bases from J, with 12 bases in between. The germline V gene has CDR1 SGHTA and CDR2 FQGNSA. This CDR3 is built from 14 residues. The CDR3 region is CASSLIRGSQPQHF. As DNA, the CDR3 is TGTGCCAGCAGCTTAATTCGGGGCAGCCAGCCCCAGCATTTT.

The rearrangement links TRBV7-9 to TRBJ1-5; D gene ambiguous. With 11 bases removed from V and 5 bases from J, the gap between germline ends came to 4 bases. The CDR3 runs to 9 residues. Germline V lookup: CDR1 SEHNR, CDR2 FQNEAQ (reference sequence). The CDR3 spells CARDQPQHF. The CDR3 nucleotides read TGTGCCCGCGATCAGCCCCAGCATTTT.